The sequence of this TCR beta chain was determined in a study of shared clonotypes between healthy human individuals. Study-wide points: Generation probabilities were higher for clonotypes shared across all four sorted-subset donors than for unshared ones.

CD8 cells regarded as naive lacked CD45RO, were positively chosen for CCR7, and omitted terminally differentiated effector memory CD45RA+ cells. Replicate sorted-subset PCRs were loaded with approximately 200 ng DNA, roughly 33,000 T cell genomes. Sequencing was performed with immunoSEQ multiplex PCR; in TCRdb, only in-frame clones are kept and a portion is missing. The sample records roughly 890,000 clones, more than 85% being singletons. CDR3 length: 17 residues. V was cut by 2 bases and J by 5 bases, with 19 bases left in between. CDR1 is MNHEY, CDR2 SMNVEV, per germline (reference sequence). On this clone itself: Antigen: not known.

This chain uses TRBV27 with TRBJ2-1; D may match TRBD1 or TRBD2 (5 bases each). The sequence was obtained from a man aged 25 to 45 in good health. The sequenced sample was naive CD8+ T cells sorted from blood. The CDR3 region is CASSLGVRDLPNNEQFF. The CDR3 nucleotides read TGTGCCAGCAGTTTAGGGGTCCGGGACCTGCCCAACAATGAGCAGTTCTTC.